These 20 T cell receptor beta chains originate from one sample sequenced in a study of memory CD4+ T cells and cytomegalovirus serostatus. Sequencing used immunoSEQ multiplex PCR; TCRdb keeps in-frame clones, though not all of them. The repertoire consists of under 55,000 clones, with about three quarters occurring once and the leading ten covering approximately 1.4%. The sort gate was single viable CD3+CD4+CD8-CD45RO+ cells for memory CD4+ T cells. Sequenced material: memory CD4+ T cells from blood. Receptors originate from an adult in good health and CMV-seropositive.

V gene TRBV28 combines with J gene TRBJ2-7, with 11 bases aligning to TRBD1. Germline V gene data show CDR1 as MDHEN and CDR2 as SYDVKM. This CDR3 spans 14 amino acids. Germline trimming cut 6 bases from V and 6 bases from J; bases unmatched to any gene: 7. The CDR3: CASSPSGTGGEQYF. The CDR3 DNA is TGTGCCAGCAGCCCGTCCGGGACAGGGGGCGAGCAGTACTTC.

The chain's CDR3 is CASTASSETQYF. The CDR3 DNA is TGCGCCAGCACTGCTTCAAGTGAGACCCAGTACTTC. The V call is TRBV5-1, the J call TRBJ2-5; the D is unclear. The germline CDR1 and CDR2 sequences are SGHRS and YFSETQ. V was clipped by 6 bases and J by 5 bases, with 11 bases between them. The CDR3 consists of 12 residues.

This clone has more than one count but fewer than ten. The J gene is TRBJ2-7, the V gene TRBV9; 13 bases fit TRBD2. Trimming removed 5 bases from V and 4 bases from J; junction bases left unmatched: 9. The CDR3 runs 16 residues. In germline, CDR1 is SGDLS, CDR2 YYNGEE. The CDR3 here is CASRSTSGRGGYEQYF. In DNA, the CDR3 is TGTGCCAGCAGATCCACTAGCGGGAGGGGAGGGTACGAGCAGTACTTC.

This clone has just a few counts. The genes are TRBV5-6 and TRBJ1-2, with 9 bases that match TRBD1. Germline V lookup: CDR1 SGHDT, CDR2 YYEEEE. This CDR3 has 17 amino acids. The V segment lost 3 bases and the J segment 2 bases; nucleotides outside the gene matches: 11. The CDR3 coding sequence is TGTGCCAGCAGCTCAAGTACCGGGACAGGGCGCAACTATGGCTACACCTTC. It is translated as CASSSSTGTGRNYGYTF.

V usage is TRBV19 and J usage is TRBJ1-4; D gene unclear. CDR1 LNHDA and CDR2 SQIVND come from the germline V gene (reference sequence). The V and J ends lost 5 bases and 10 bases respectively, with 20 bases between them. The CDR3 spans 15 residues. The CDR3 region is CASSSRVENSAKLFF. In DNA, the CDR3 is TGTGCCAGTAGTTCTAGGGTCGAGAACAGCGCAAAACTGTTTTTT. The complete variable domain, with remaining parts taken from reference TRBV19 and TRBJ1-4, reads DGGITQSPKYLFRKEGQNVTLSCEQNLNHDAMYWYRQDPGQGLRLIYYSQIVNDFQKGDIAEGYSVSREKKESFPLTVTSAQKNPTAFYLCASSSRVENSAKLFFGSGTQLSVL.

The table lists this clone with a few counts. The rearrangement uses TRBV7-3 and TRBJ2-1; 8 nucleotides agree with TRBD2. The J segment lost 3 bases and the V segment lost 5 bases, leaving 9 bases of the junction unmatched. CDR1 SGHTA and CDR2 FQGTGA come from the germline V gene. The CDR3 is made up of 16 amino acids. CDR3 sequence reads: CASSPTSGIRYNEQFF. The CDR3 DNA follows: TGTGCCAGCAGCCCCACTAGCGGAATCCGCTACAATGAGCAGTTCTTC.

The CDR3 spells CASSLTGLSPGELFF. The CDR3 DNA sequence: TGTGCCAGCAGCTTAACAGGGTTAAGTCCCGGGGAGCTGTTTTTT. The V and J genes are TRBV7-3 and TRBJ2-2; D call uncertain. Per the germline V gene, CDR1 is SGHTA and CDR2 is FQGTGA. Trimming pared 0 bases from V and 6 bases from J, leaving 11 bases between. The CDR3 contains 15 residues.

This clone was counted a few times. The chain carries TRBV15 and TRBJ2-3; D may match TRBD1 or TRBD2 (5 bases each). Trimming cost V 5 bases and J 6 bases, with 15 bases left between them. The germline V gene has CDR1 LNHNV and CDR2 YYDKDF (reference sequence). This CDR3 has 14 residues. CDR3 nucleotides: TGTGCCACCAGCTCGTTTGGGGGAAGCGATACGCAGTATTTT. Protein: CATSSFGGSDTQYF.

The rearrangement uses TRBV5-1 and TRBJ2-3, with D unresolved. The V end lost 7 bases, the J end lost 0 bases, and 12 bases lay between the germline ends. The germline CDR1 and CDR2 sequences are SGHRS and YFSETQ. There are 14 residues in the CDR3. For the CDR3, the DNA is TGCGCCAGCGGTAAGGACCTAAGCACAGATACGCAGTATTTT. Protein: CASGKDLSTDTQYF.

With respect to this clone: It may be a read error: a sequence one base away is much more abundant. The genes are TRBV19 and TRBJ1-1; D is perhaps TRBD1 (5 bases). CDR3 length: 10 residues. Germline V gene data show CDR1 as LNHDA and CDR2 as SQIVND (reference sequence). The CDR3 DNA sequence: TGTGTCAGCCGGGACGTAAGAGCTTTCTTT. This gives the protein CVSRDVRAFF. Combining the CDR3 with reference TRBV19 and TRBJ1-1 gives the whole variable domain DGGITQSPKYLFRKEGQNVTLSCEQNLNHDAMYWYRQDPGQGLRLIYYSQIVNDFQKGDIAEGYSVSREKKESFPLTVTSAQKNPTAFYLCVSRDVRAFFGQGTRLTVV.

V gene TRBV15 combines with J gene TRBJ1-6, with a weak D call TRBD1 (5 bases). This CDR3 comprises 15 residues. V was clipped by 2 bases and J by 3 bases, with 8 bases between them. Germline V gene data show CDR1 as LNHNV and CDR2 as YYDKDF (reference sequence). The DNA of the CDR3 is TGTGCCACCAGCAGAACTAGGGGCTATAATTCACCCCTCCACTTT. Translation gives CATSRTRGYNSPLHF.

The J gene is TRBJ2-1, the V gene TRBV5-4; a possible D gene is TRBD2 (5 bases). This CDR3 is built from 13 residues. Germline V gene sequence: CDR1 SGHNT, CDR2 YYREEE (reference sequence). The V and J ends lost 0 bases and 9 bases respectively, with 10 bases between them. CDR3 sequence reads: CASSLVVRGEQFF. CDR3 DNA: TGTGCCAGCAGCTTGGTAGTCCGGGGTGAGCAGTTCTTC.

CDR3 nucleotide sequence: TGTGCCAGCAGCCGAAGTGGGGTCCCAAGGGAGCAGTACTTC. This encodes CASSRSGVPREQYF. This sequence joins TRBV7-6 and TRBJ2-7, with D unclear. The germline V and J ends were trimmed by 5 bases and 7 bases, with 18 bases remaining between them. The CDR3 has 14 residues. Germline assignment: CDR1 SGHVS and CDR2 FNYEAQ.

This chain links TRBV2 with TRBJ1-4; 9 nucleotides agree with TRBD1. CDR1 and CDR2 from the germline V gene are SNHLY and FYNNEI. The ends lost 3 bases at V and 8 bases at J; junction bases unmatched: 7. The length of the CDR3 is 15 residues. For the CDR3, the DNA is TGTGCCAGCAGTGACCCCACAGGGGGCAGAGAAAAACTGTTTTTT. This codes for CASSDPTGGREKLFF.

The gene calls are TRBV7-6 and TRBJ2-7, with 10 bases matching TRBD1. With V trimmed by 5 bases and J by 2 bases, 3 bases remained unmatched. Germline CDR1 is SGHVS and CDR2 is FNYEAQ. The CDR3 totals 14 residues. The CDR3 nucleotides read TGTGCCAGCAGCCCTGGACAGGGGGCCTACGAGCAGTACTTC. Protein sequence: CASSPGQGAYEQYF.

The V gene is TRBV18, the J gene TRBJ2-4; perhaps D is TRBD1 or TRBD2 (6 bases each). V was trimmed by 3 bases and J by 6 bases, leaving 15 bases between them. The CDR3 contains 15 residues. From germline, CDR1 is KGHSH and CDR2 LQKENI. Here the CDR3 DNA reads TGTGCCAGCTCACCTTCGGAGGGACATCGAAACATTCAGTACTTC. Its translation: CASSPSEGHRNIQYF.

This chain joins TRBV9 and TRBJ1-2; TRBD1 aligns across 10 bases. Germline V CDR1 and CDR2: SGDLS, YYNGEE. The trim removed 3 bases at V and 2 bases at J, leaving 7 bases unmatched. The CDR3 covers 16 residues. The CDR3 sequence: CASSGSPGQGNYGYTF. The CDR3 region has the DNA TGTGCCAGCAGCGGGTCTCCGGGACAGGGGAACTATGGCTACACCTTC.

This chain connects TRBV18 to TRBJ2-5, with 8 nucleotides matching TRBD1. The CDR3 contains 15 residues. The junction had 5 bases not matched to a gene; V was cut back by 2 bases and J by 3 bases. Germline values: CDR1 KGHSH, CDR2 LQKENI. For the CDR3, the DNA is TGTGCCAGCTCACCAACACAGGGGGTTGAAGAGACCCAGTACTTC. It translates to CASSPTQGVEETQYF.

The chain uses TRBV30 and TRBJ1-1; D remains ambiguous. Germline V gene sequence: CDR1 GTSNPN, CDR2 SVGIG (reference sequence). Trimming pared 4 bases from V and 6 bases from J, leaving 6 bases between. The CDR3 contains 10 residues. CDR3 residues: CAWIGAEAFF. CDR3 DNA sequence: TGTGCCTGGATTGGCGCTGAAGCTTTCTTT.

The chain couples TRBV27 to TRBJ1-3; TRBD1 matches at 9 bases. The CDR3 sequence is 16 residues long. V was clipped by 0 bases and J by 4 bases; unmatched bases: 4. Germline assignment: CDR1 MNHEY and CDR2 SMNVEV (reference sequence). The CDR3 DNA sequence: TGTGCCAGCAGTTTATCCGGACAGGGGTTAGGAAACACCATATATTTT. Encoded protein: CASSLSGQGLGNTIYF.